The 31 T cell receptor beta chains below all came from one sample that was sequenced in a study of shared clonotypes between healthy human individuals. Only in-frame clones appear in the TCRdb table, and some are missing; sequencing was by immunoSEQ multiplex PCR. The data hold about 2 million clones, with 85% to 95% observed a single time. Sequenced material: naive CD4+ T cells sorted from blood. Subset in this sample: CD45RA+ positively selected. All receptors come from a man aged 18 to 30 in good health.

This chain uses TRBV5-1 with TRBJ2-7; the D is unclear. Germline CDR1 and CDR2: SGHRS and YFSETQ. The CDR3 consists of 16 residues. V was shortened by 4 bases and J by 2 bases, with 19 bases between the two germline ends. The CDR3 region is CASSITTGSLTYEQYF. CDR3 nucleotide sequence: TGCGCCAGCAGCATAACTACGGGCAGTTTAACCTACGAGCAGTACTTC. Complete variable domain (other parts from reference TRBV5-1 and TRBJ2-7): KAGVTQTPRYLIKTRGQQVTLSCSPISGHRSVSWYQQTPGQGLQFLFEYFSETQRNKGNFPGRFSGRQFSNSRSEMNVSTLELGDSALYLCASSITTGSLTYEQYFGPGTRLTVT.

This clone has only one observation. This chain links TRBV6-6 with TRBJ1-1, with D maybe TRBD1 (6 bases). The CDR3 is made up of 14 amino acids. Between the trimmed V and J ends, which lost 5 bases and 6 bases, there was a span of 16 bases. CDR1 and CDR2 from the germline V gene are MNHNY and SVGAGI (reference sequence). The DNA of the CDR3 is TGTGCCAGCAGTAGCAGGGGAGCTGAGGCTGAAGCTTTCTTT. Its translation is CASSSRGAEAEAFF.

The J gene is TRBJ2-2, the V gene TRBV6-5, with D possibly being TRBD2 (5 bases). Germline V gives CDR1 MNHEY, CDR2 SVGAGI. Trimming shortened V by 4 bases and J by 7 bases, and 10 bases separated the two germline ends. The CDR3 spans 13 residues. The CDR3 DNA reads TGTGCCAGCAGTTCCTTAGGGAGCGGGGAGCTGTTTTTT. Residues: CASSSLGSGELFF.

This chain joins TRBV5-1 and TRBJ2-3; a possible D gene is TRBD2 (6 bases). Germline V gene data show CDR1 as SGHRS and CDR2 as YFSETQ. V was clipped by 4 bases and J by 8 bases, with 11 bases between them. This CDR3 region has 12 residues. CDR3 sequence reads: CASSRGDFTQYF. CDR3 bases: TGCGCCAGCAGCCGCGGGGATTTTACGCAGTATTTT.

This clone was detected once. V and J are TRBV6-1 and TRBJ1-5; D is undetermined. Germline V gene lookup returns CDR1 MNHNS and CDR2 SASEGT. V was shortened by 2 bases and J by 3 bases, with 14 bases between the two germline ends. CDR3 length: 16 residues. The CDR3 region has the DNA TGTGCCAGCAGTGAAAACCTCCTGATCTCCAATCAGCCCCAGCATTTT. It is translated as CASSENLLISNQPQHF.

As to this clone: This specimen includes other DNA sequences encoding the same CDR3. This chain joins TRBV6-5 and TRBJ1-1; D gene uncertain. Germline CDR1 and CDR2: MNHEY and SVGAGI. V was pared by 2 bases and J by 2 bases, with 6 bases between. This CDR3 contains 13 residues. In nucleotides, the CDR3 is TGTGCCAGCAGTTACGGCGGAAACACTGAAGCTTTCTTT. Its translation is CASSYGGNTEAFF.

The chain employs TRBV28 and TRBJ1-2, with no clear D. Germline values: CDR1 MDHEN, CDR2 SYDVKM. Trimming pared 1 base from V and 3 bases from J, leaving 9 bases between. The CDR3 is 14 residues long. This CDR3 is CASSLYVGDYGYTF. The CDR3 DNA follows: TGTGCCAGCAGTTTATATGTCGGAGACTATGGCTACACCTTC.

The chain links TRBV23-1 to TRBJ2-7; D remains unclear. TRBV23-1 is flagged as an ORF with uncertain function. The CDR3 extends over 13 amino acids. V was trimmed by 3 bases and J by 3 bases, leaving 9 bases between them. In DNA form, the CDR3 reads TGCGCCAGCAGTCATAAAGCATTCTACGAGCAGTACTTC. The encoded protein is CASSHKAFYEQYF.

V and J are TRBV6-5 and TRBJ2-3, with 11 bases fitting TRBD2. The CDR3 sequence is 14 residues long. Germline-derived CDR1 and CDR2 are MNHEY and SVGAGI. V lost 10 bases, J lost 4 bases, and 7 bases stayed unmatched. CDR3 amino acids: CAIGSGRESDTQYF. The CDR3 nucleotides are TGTGCCATCGGTAGCGGGAGGGAATCAGATACGCAGTATTTT.

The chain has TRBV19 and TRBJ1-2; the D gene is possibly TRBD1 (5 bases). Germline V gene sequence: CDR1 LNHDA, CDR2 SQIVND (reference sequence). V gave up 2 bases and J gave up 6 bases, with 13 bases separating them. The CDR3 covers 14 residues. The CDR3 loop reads CASSIQGANHGYTF. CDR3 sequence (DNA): TGTGCCAGTAGTATACAAGGGGCGAACCATGGCTACACCTTC.

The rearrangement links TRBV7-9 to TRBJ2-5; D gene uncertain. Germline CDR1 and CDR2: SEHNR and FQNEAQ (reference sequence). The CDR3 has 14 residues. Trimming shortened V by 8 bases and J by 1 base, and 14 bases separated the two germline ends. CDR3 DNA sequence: TGTGCCAGCTCCCTTACAGAGGTCCAAGAGACCCAGTACTTC. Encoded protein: CASSLTEVQETQYF.

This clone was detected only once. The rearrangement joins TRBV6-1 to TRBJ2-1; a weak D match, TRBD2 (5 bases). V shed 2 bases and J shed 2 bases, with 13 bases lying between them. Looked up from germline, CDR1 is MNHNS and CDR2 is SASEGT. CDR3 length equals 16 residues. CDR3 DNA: TGTGCCAGCAGTGAATTTACTAGTTCCCCCTACAATGAGCAGTTCTTC. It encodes CASSEFTSSPYNEQFF.

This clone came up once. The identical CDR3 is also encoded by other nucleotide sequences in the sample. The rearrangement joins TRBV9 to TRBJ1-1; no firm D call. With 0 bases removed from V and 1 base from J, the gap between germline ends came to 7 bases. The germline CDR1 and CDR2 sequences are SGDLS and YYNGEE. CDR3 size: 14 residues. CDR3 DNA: TGTGCCAGCAGCGTAGGGACGGGGAACACTGAAGCTTTCTTT. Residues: CASSVGTGNTEAFF.

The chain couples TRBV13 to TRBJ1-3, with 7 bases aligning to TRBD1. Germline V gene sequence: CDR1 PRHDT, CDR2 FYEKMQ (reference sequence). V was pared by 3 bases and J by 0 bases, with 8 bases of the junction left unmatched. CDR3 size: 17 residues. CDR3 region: CASSFSQGQSSGNTIYF. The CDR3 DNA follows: TGTGCCAGCAGCTTCTCCCAGGGACAGTCCTCTGGAAACACCATATATTTT.

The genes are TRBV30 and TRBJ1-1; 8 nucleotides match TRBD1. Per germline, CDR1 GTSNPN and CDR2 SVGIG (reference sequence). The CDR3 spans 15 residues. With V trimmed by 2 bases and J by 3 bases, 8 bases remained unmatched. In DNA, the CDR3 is TGTGCCTGGAGTTTCTTGGACAGGGCGGACACTGAAGCTTTCTTT. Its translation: CAWSFLDRADTEAFF.

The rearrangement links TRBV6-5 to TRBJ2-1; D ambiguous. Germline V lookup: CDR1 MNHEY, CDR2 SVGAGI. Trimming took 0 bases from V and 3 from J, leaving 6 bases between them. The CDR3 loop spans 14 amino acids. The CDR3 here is CASSYSGFYNEQFF. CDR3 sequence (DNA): TGTGCCAGCAGTTACTCCGGATTCTACAATGAGCAGTTCTTC.

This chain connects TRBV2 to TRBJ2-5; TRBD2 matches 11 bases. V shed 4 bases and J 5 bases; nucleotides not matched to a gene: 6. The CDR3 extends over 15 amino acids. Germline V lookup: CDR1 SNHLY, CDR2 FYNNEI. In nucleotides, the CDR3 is TGTGCCAGCAGTGTTAGCGGGGGGGCCAGGGAGACCCAGTACTTC. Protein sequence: CASSVSGGARETQYF.

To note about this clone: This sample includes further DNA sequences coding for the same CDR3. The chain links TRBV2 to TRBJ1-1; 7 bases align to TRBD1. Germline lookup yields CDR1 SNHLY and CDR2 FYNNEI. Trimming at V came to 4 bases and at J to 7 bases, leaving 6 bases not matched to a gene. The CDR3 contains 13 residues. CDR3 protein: CASSGTGAREAFF. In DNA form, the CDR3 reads TGTGCCAGCAGTGGGACAGGTGCCCGTGAAGCTTTCTTT.

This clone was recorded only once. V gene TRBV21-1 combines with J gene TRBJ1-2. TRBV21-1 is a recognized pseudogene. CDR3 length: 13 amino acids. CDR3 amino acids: CASSDGTGNGYTF. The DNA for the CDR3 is TGTGCCAGCAGCGATGGGACTGGGAATGGCTACACCTTC.

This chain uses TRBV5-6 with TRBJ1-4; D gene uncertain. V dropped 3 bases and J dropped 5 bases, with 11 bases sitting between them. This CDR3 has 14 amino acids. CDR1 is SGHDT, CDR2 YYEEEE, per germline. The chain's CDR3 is CASSYGDENEKLFF. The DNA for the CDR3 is TGTGCCAGCAGCTACGGTGATGAGAATGAAAAACTGTTTTTT.

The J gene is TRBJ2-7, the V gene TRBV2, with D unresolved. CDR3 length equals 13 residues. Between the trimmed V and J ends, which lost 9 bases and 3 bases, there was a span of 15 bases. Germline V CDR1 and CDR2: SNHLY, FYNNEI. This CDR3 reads CASSGVWVYEQYF. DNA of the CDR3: TGTGCCAGTTCTGGGGTTTGGGTCTACGAGCAGTACTTC.

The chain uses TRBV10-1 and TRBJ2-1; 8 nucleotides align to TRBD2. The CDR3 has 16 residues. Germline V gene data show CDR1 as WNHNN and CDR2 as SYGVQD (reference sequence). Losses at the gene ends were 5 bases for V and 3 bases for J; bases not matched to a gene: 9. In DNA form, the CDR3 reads TGCGCCAGCAGTCCCCCGGGACTAGGCGGCTACAATGAGCAGTTCTTC. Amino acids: CASSPPGLGGYNEQFF.

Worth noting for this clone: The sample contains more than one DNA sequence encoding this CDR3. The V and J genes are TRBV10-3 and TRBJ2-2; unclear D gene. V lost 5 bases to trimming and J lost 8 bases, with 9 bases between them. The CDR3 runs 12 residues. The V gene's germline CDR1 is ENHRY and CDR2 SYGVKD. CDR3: CAISSPTGELFF. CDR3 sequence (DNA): TGTGCCATCAGTAGTCCGACAGGGGAGCTGTTTTTT.

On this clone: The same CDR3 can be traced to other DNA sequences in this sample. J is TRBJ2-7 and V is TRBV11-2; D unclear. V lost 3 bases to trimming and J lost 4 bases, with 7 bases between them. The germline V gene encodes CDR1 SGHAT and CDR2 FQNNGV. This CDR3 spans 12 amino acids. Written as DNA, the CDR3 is TGTGCCAGCAGCTTGGACCGGTACGAGCAGTACTTC. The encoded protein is CASSLDRYEQYF.

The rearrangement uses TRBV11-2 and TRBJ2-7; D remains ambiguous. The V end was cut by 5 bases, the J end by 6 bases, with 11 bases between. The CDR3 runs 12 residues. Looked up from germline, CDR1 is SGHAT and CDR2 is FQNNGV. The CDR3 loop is CASSLRSAEQYF. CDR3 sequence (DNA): TGTGCCAGCAGCCTTAGGAGCGCCGAGCAGTACTTC.

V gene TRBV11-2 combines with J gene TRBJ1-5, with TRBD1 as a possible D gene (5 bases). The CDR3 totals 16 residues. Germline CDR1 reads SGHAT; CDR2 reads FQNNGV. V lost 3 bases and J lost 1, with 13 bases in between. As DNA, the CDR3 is TGTGCCAGCAGCTTCGGGACCACCGGGAGCAATCAGCCCCAGCATTTT. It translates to CASSFGTTGSNQPQHF.

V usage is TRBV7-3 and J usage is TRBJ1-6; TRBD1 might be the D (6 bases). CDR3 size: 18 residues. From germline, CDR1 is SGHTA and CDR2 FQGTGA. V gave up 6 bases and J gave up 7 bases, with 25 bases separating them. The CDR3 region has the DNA TGTGCCAGCAGTCTTAGTGGGGGCCTCCGGGCCTCAAATTCACCCCTCCACTTT. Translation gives CASSLSGGLRASNSPLHF. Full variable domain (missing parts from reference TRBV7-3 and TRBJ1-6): GAGVSQTPSNKVTEKGKYVELRCDPISGHTALYWYRQSLGQGPEFLIYFQGTGAADDSGLPNDRFFAVRPEGSVSTLKIQRTERGDSAVYLCASSLSGGLRASNSPLHFGNGTRLTVT.

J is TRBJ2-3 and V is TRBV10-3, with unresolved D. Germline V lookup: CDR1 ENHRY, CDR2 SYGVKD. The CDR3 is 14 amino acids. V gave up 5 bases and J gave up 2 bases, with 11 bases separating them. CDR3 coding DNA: TGTGCCATCAGTCCCCTCGATCCCACAGATACGCAGTATTTT. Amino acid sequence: CAISPLDPTDTQYF.

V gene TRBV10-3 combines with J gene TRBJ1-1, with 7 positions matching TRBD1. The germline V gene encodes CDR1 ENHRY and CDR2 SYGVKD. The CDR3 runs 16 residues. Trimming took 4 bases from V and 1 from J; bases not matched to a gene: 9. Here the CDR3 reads CAISGDRQGGNTEAFF. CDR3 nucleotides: TGTGCCATCAGTGGAGACCGACAGGGCGGGAACACTGAAGCTTTCTTT.

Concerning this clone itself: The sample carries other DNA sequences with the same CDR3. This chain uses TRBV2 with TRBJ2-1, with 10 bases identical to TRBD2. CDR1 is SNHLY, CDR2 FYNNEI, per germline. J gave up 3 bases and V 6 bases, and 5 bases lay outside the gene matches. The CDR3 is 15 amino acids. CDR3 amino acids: CASSGLAGGYNEQFF. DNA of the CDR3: TGTGCCAGCAGCGGGTTAGCGGGGGGCTACAATGAGCAGTTCTTC. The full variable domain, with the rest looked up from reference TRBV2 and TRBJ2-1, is EPEVTQTPSHQVTQMGQEVILRCVPISNHLYFYWYRQILGQKVEFLVSFYNNEISEKSEIFDDQFSVERPDGSNFTLKIRSTKLEDSAMYFCASSGLAGGYNEQFFGPGTRLTVL.

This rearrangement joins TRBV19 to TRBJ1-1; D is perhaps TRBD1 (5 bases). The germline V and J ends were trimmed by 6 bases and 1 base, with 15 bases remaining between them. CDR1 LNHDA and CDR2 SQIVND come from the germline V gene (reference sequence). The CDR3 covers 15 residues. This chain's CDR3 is CASSAPERGNTEAFF. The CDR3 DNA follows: TGTGCCAGTAGCGCCCCAGAGAGGGGGAACACTGAAGCTTTCTTT. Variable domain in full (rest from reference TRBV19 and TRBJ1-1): DGGITQSPKYLFRKEGQNVTLSCEQNLNHDAMYWYRQDPGQGLRLIYYSQIVNDFQKGDIAEGYSVSREKKESFPLTVTSAQKNPTAFYLCASSAPERGNTEAFFGQGTRLTVV.